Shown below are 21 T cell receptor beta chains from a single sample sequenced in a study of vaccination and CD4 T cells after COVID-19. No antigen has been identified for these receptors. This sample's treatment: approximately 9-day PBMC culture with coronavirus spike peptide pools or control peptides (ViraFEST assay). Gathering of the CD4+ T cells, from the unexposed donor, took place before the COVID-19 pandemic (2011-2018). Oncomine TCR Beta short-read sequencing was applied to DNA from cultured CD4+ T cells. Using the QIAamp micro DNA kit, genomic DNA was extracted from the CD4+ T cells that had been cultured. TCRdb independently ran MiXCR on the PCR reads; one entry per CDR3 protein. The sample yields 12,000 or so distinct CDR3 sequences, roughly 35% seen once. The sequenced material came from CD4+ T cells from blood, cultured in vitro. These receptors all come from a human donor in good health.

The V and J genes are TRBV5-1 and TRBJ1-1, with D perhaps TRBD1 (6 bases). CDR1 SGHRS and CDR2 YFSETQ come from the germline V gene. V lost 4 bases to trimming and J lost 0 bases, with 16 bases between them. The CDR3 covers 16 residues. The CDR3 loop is CASSLTGTSMNTEAFF. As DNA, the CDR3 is TGCGCCAGCAGCCTGACAGGTACATCCATGAACACTGAAGCTTTCTTT.

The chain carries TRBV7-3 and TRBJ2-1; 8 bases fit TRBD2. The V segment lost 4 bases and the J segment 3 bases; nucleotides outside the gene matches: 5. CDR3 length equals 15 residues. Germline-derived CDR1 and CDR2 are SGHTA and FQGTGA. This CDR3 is CASSSVSGSYNEQFF. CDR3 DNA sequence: TGTGCCAGCAGCTCGGTCAGCGGGAGCTACAATGAGCAGTTCTTC.

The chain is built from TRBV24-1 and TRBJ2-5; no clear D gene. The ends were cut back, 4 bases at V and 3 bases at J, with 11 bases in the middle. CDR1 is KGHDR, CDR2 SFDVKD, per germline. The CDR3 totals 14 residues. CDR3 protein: CATSDRQWEETQYF. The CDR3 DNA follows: TGTGCCACCAGTGACAGACAATGGGAAGAGACCCAGTACTTC.

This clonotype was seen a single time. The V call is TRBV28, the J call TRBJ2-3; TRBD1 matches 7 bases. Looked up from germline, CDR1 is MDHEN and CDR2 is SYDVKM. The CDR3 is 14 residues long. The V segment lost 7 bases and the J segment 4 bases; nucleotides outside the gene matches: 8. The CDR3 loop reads CASTFRTGPDTQYF. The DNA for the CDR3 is TGTGCCAGCACCTTTAGGACAGGCCCAGATACGCAGTATTTT.

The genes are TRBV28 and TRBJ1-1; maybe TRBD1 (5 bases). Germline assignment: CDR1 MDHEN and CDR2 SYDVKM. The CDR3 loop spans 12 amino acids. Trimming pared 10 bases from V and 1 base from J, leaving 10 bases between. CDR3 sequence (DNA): TGTGCCACCTCAGACAGGAACACTGAAGCTTTCTTT. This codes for CATSDRNTEAFF. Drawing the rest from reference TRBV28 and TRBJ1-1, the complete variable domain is DVKVTQSSRYLVKRTGEKVFLECVQDMDHENMFWYRQDPGLGLRLIYFSYDVKMKEKGDIPEGYSVSREKKERFSLILESASTNQTSMYLCATSDRNTEAFFGQGTRLTVV.

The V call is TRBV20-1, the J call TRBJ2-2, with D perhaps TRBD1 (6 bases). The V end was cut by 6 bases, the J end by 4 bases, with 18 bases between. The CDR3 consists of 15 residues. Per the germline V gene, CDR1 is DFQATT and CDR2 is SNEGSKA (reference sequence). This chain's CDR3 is CSAPHLDRFTGELFF. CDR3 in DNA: TGCAGTGCGCCGCACCTCGACAGGTTCACCGGGGAGCTGTTTTTT.

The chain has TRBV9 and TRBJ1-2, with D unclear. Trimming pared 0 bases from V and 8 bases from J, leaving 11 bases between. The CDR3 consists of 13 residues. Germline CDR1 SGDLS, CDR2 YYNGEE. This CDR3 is CASSVEGVGGYTF. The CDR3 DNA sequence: TGTGCCAGCAGCGTAGAGGGAGTAGGGGGCTACACCTTC.

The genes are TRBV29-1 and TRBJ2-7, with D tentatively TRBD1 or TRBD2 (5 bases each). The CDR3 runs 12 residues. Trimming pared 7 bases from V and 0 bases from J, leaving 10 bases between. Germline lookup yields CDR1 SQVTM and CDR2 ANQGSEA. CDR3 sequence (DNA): TGCAGCGCATCGGGGCCCTCCTACGAGCAGTACTTC. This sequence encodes CSASGPSYEQYF.

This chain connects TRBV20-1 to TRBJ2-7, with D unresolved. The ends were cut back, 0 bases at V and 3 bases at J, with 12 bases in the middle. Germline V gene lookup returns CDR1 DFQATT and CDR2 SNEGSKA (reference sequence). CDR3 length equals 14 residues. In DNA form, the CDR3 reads TGCAGTGCTAGAGACCCTAACGGGTACTACGAGCAGTACTTC. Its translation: CSARDPNGYYEQYF.

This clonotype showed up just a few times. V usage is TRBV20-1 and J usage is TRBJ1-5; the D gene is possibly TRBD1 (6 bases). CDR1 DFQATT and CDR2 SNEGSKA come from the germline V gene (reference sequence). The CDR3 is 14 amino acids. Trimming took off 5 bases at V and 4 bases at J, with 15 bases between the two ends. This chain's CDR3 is CSAPDRRNNQPQHF. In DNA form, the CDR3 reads TGCAGTGCTCCAGACAGGAGGAATAATCAGCCCCAGCATTTT.

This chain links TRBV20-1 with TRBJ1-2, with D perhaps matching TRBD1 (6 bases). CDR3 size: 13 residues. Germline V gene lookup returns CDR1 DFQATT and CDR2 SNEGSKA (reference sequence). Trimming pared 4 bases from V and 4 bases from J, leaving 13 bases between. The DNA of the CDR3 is TGCAGTGCTATCCTCGGGGGCGGCTATGGCTACACCTTC. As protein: CSAILGGGYGYTF.

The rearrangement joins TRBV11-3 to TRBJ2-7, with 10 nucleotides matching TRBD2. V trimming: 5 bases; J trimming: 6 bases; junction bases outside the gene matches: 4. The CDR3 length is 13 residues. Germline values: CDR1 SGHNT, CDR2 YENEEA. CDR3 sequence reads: CASSPLAGVEQYF. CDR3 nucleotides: TGTGCCAGCAGCCCTCTAGCGGGAGTCGAGCAGTACTTC.

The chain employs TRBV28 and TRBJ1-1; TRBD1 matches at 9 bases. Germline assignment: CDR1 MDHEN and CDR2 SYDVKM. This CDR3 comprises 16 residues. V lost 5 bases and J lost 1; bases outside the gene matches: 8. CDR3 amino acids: CASSRTGVAPNTEAFF. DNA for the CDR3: TGTGCCAGCAGTCGGACAGGGGTGGCTCCGAACACTGAAGCTTTCTTT.

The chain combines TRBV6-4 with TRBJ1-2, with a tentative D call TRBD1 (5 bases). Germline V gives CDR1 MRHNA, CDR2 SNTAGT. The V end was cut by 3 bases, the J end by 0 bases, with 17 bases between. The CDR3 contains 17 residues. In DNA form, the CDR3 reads TGTGCCAGCAGTGAAGCCAGGGCCTCGCGAGCTAACTATGGCTACACCTTC. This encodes CASSEARASRANYGYTF.

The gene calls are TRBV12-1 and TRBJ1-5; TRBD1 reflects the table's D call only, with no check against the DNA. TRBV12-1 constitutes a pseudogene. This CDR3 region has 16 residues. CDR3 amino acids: CASSFAAQGTLAPQHF. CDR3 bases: TGTGCCAGCAGCTTTGCGGCACAGGGCACGTTGGCTCCCCAGCATTTT.

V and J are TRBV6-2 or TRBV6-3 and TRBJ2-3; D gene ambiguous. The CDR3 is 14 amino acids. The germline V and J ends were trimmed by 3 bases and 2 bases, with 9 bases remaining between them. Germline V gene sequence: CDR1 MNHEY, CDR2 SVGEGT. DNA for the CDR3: TGTGCCAGCAGTTATGCGTTCCTCACAGATACGCAGTATTTT. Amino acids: CASSYAFLTDTQYF.

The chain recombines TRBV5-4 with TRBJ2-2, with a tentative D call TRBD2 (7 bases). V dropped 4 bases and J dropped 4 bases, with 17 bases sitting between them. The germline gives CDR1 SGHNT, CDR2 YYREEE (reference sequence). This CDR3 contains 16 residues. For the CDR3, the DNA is TGTGCCAGCAGCCCGGGGGGATCCAGGGGCACCGGGGAGCTGTTTTTT. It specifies CASSPGGSRGTGELFF.

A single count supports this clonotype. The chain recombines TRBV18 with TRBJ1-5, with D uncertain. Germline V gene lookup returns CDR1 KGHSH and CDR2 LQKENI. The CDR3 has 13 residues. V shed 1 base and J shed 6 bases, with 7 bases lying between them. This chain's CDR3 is CASSPQGGQPQHF. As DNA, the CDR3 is TGTGCCAGCTCACCACAGGGAGGTCAGCCCCAGCATTTT.

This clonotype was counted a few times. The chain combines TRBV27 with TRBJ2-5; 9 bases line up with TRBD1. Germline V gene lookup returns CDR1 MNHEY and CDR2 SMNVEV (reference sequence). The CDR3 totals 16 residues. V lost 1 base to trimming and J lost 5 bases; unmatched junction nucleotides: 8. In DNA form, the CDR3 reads TGTGCCAGCAGTTTATTCGGGGGACAGGGAGGGGAGACCCAGTACTTC. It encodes CASSLFGGQGGETQYF.

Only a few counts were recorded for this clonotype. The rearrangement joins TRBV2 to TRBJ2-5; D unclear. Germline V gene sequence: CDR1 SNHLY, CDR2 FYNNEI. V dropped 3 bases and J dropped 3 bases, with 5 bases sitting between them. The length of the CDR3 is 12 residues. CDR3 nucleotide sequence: TGTGCCAGCAGTGAGGTGGAAGAGACCCAGTACTTC. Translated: CASSEVEETQYF.

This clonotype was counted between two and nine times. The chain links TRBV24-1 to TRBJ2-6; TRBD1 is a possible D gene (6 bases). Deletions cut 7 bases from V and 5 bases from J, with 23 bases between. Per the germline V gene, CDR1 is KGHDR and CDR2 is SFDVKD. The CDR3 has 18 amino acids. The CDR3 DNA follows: TGTGCCACCAGCCCCGGGACACCCACCCGCCTCTGGGCCAACGTCCTGACTTTC. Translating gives CATSPGTPTRLWANVLTF.